This TCR beta chain was documented in a study of technical replicates of blood from a few donors. The CDR3 consists of 13 residues. Per the germline V gene, CDR1 is SGHTA and CDR2 is FQGNSA. V lost 5 bases to trimming and J lost 4 bases, with 9 bases between them. The data were produced by immunoSEQ multiplex PCR, yet TCRdb's version contains in-frame clones alone and is incomplete. The table shows tens of thousands of clones, with 97% occurring only once. Sequenced sample: T cells isolated from PBMCs. The clonotype originates from a human donor in good health. This chain uses TRBV7-2 with TRBJ1-5; D not certain. CDR3 amino acids: CASSTQQNQPQHF. CDR3 nucleotides: TGTGCCAGCAGCACGCAACAAAATCAGCCCCAGCATTTT.